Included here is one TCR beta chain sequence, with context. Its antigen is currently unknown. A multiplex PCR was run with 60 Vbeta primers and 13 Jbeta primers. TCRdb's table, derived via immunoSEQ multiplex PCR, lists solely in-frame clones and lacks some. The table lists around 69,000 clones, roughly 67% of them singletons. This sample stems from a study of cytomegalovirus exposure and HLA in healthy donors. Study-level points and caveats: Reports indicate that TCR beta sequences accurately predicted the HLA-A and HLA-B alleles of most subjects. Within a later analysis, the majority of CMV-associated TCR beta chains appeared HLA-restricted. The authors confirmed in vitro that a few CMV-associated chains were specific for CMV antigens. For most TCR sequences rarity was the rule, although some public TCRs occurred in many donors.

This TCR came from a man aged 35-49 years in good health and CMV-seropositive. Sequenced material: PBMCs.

The CDR3 DNA follows: TGTGCCAGCAGCCCAACAGGGGCCGGGGCCAACGTCCTGACTTTC. This encodes CASSPTGAGANVLTF. The V gene is TRBV6-5, the J gene TRBJ2-6; TRBD1 matches at 7 bases. Losses at the gene ends were 6 bases for V and 4 bases for J; bases not matched to a gene: 6. The CDR3 runs 15 residues. Germline assignment: CDR1 MNHEY and CDR2 SVGAGI.